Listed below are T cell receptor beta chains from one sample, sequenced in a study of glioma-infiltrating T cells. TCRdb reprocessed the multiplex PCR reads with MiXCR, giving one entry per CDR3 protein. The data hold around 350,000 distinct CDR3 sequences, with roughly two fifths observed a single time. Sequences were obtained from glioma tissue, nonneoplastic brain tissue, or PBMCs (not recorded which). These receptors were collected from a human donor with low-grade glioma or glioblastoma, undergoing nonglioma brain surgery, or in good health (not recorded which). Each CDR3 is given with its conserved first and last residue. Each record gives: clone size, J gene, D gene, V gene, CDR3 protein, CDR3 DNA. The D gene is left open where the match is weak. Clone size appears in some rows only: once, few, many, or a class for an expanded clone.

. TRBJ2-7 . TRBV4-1 CASSQGGGFSYEQYF TGCGCCAGCAGCCAAGGTGGGGGTTTTTCCTACGAGCAGTACTTC
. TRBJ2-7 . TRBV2 CASSEAFIGRLPYF TGTGCCAGCAGTGAAGCCTTTATAGGACGGCTACCGTACTTC
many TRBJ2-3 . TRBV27 CASSFNPVTDTQYF TGTGCCAGCAGTTTTAATCCAGTCACAGATACGCAGTATTTT
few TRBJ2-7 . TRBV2 CASSYEGTHEQYF TGTGCCAGCAGTTACGAGGGGACCCACGAGCAGTACTTC
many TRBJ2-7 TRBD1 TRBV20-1 CSATAVDRDPYEQYF TGCAGTGCCACTGCCGTGGACAGGGATCCCTACGAGCAGTACTTC
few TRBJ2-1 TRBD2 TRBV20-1 CSAPGLASYNEQFF TGCAGTGCTCCAGGACTAGCGAGTTACAATGAGCAGTTCTTC
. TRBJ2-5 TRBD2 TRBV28 CASSIRTSSTAAETQYF TGTGCCAGCAGTATACGGACTAGCTCGACAGCGGCAGAGACCCAGTACTTC
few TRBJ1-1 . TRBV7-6 CASGGDNGEAFF TGTGCCAGCGGGGGGGACAATGGTGAAGCTTTCTTT
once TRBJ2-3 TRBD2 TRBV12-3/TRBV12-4 CASATSGSTDTQYF TGTGCCAGCGCAACTAGCGGGAGCACAGATACGCAGTATTTT
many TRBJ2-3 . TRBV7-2 CASSATGTTDTQYF TGTGCCAGCAGCGCGACCGGGACGACAGATACGCAGTATTTT
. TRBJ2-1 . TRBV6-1 CASTNRVTKGNEQFF TGTGCCAGCACCAACCGGGTTACAAAGGGCAATGAGCAGTTCTTC
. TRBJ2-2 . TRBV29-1 CSARTVPNTGELFF TGCAGCGCCCGGACAGTACCGAACACCGGGGAGCTGTTTTTT
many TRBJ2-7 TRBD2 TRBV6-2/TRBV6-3 CASTDSGGLASYEQYF TGTGCCAGCACCGACAGCGGGGGCCTGGCGTCCTACGAGCAGTACTTC
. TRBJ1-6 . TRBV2 CASQGLSPLHF TGTGCCAGCCAAGGGTTGTCGCCCCTCCACTTT